The rows below give T cell receptor beta chains drawn from one sample of a study of T-cell reconstitution after alpha-beta-depleted transplantation in children. One entry per CDR3 protein results from TCRdb running MiXCR on the PCR reads. The table shows a few hundred thousand distinct CDR3 sequences, with about 9.4% occurring only once. Material: PBMCs from the stem cell graft donor, obtained from the stem cell graft. The receptors shown here come from a human donor who donated a stem cell graft to a child with acute lymphoblastic leukemia. Each CDR3 is given with its conserved first and last residue. D genes are given only for firm matches. Some rows mark clone size as missing; the rest say once, few, many or name a class of expanded clone.

TRBV28,TRBJ2-1,.,few,CASNTGTSYNEQFF,TGTGCCAGCAACACCGGGACCTCCTACAATGAGCAGTTCTTC
TRBV12-3/TRBV12-4,TRBJ2-3,.,few,CASSFLGTDTQYF,TGTGCCAGCAGTTTCTTGGGAACAGATACGCAGTATTTT
TRBV11-2,TRBJ2-3,.,.,CASSRNRGSDTQYF,TGTGCCAGCAGTAGAAATCGGGGTTCAGATACGCAGTATTTT
TRBV5-1,TRBJ2-7,TRBD1,.,CASSLLPPGQGAWDEQYF,TGCGCCAGCAGCTTGCTCCCCCCGGGACAGGGGGCTTGGGACGAGCAGTACTTC
TRBV20-1,TRBJ2-7,TRBD1,many,CSASVMGQSYEQYF,TGCAGTGCTAGTGTAATGGGACAGTCTTACGAGCAGTACTTC
TRBV20-1,TRBJ2-7,TRBD2,.,CSARERAGASLYEQYF,TGCAGTGCTAGAGAAAGAGCGGGAGCTAGCCTCTACGAGCAGTACTTC
TRBV6-5,TRBJ2-5,.,few,CASSSPYTMETQYF,TGTGCCAGCAGTTCCCCCTATACTATGGAGACCCAGTACTTC
TRBV6-5,TRBJ2-7,.,many,CASSLSETYEQYF,TGTGCCAGCAGTTTATCGGAAACCTACGAGCAGTACTTC
TRBV20-1,TRBJ2-1,.,.,CSALHRRAGYNEQFF,TGCAGTGCTCTACACCGTCGGGCGGGGTACAATGAGCAGTTCTTC
TRBV7-2,TRBJ2-3,.,many,CASSLNHPGTDTQYF,TGTGCCAGCAGCCTAAATCACCCGGGCACAGATACGCAGTATTTT
TRBV28,TRBJ1-6,TRBD1,.,CASSWGQGSTPLHF,TGTGCCAGCAGTTGGGGACAGGGATCCACACCCCTCCACTTT
TRBV4-3,TRBJ1-6,.,few,CASSRSRSSYNSPLHF,TGCGCCAGCAGCCGTTCGAGGAGCTCCTATAATTCACCCCTCCACTTT
TRBV5-1,TRBJ2-4,TRBD1,few,CASSIGQEIAKNIQYF,TGCGCCAGCAGCATTGGACAGGAAATAGCCAAAAACATTCAGTACTTC